Below are 14 T cell receptor beta chains sequenced from a single sample in a study of blood T cells in healthy people across ages. A sample-barcoded 5' primer and a J-beta primer mix were used in a second PCR of roughly 7 to 11 cycles. TCRdb re-called the 5' RACE reads through MiXCR, storing one row per CDR3 protein. The table records about 830,000 distinct CDR3 sequences, 55% to 65% of them present only once. The specimen sequenced was blood. The receptors were gathered from a man aged 25-45 years in good health.

The chain employs TRBV12-3 or TRBV12-4 and TRBJ2-4; D is possibly TRBD1 (6 bases). Judging by the DNA end, TRBJ2-7 fits better; the J call may be wrong. This CDR3 region has 13 residues. The CDR3 protein is CASSYRELLEQYF. The CDR3 nucleotides are TGTGCCAGCAGTTACAGGGAGTTGCTCGAGCAGTACTTC.

This rearrangement joins TRBV4-2 to TRBJ1-5; D is uncertain. Germline loops: CDR1 LGHNA, CDR2 YNFKEQ. Trimming pared 0 bases from V and 6 bases from J, leaving 15 bases between. The CDR3 has 16 residues. The CDR3 loop is CASSQDSRAYRQPQHF. The CDR3 nucleotides read TGTGCCAGCAGCCAAGATAGCAGAGCTTATCGTCAGCCCCAGCATTTT.

The CDR3 sequence is CSARVLGEGYGYTF. DNA for the CDR3: TGCAGTGCTAGAGTCTTGGGAGAGGGCTATGGCTACACCTTC. J is TRBJ1-2 and V is TRBV20-1; no reliable D call. V lost 1 base and J 4 bases, leaving 13 bases between the germline ends. The CDR3 has 14 amino acids. Germline V gene lookup returns CDR1 DFQATT and CDR2 SNEGSKA (reference sequence).

The V call is TRBV4-3, the J call TRBJ2-3; D not resolved. V dropped 3 bases and J dropped 1 base, with 14 bases sitting between them. The CDR3 spans 16 residues. Germline-derived CDR1 and CDR2 are LGHNA and YSLEER. The CDR3 sequence is CASSQQPKVGTDTQYF. DNA for the CDR3: TGCGCCAGCAGCCAGCAGCCCAAGGTGGGCACAGATACGCAGTATTTT.

The rearrangement joins TRBV28 to TRBJ2-7; 13 bases are shared with TRBD2. V shed 5 bases and J 5 bases; nucleotides not matched to a gene: 15. The length of the CDR3 is 18 residues. Germline V gives CDR1 MDHEN, CDR2 SYDVKM. The DNA of the CDR3 is TGTGCCAGCAGTGGATACGGGACTAGCGGGGAGTTAGTCCACGAGCAGTACTTC. It specifies CASSGYGTSGELVHEQYF.

This chain uses TRBV6-2 or TRBV6-3 with TRBJ2-5; TRBD2 matches 9 bases. The CDR3 runs to 15 residues. V gave up 2 bases and J gave up 5 bases; unmatched junction bases: 6. Germline V lookup: CDR1 MNHEY, CDR2 SVGEGT. CDR3 region: CASSYTASGDETQYF. CDR3 sequence (DNA): TGTGCCAGCAGTTACACGGCTAGCGGGGATGAGACCCAGTACTTC.

This clonotype was seen at least ten times. The chain has TRBV20-1 and TRBJ2-7; 14 bases align to TRBD2. The length of the CDR3 is 15 residues. With V trimmed by 1 base and J by 3 bases, 2 bases remained unmatched. Germline lookup yields CDR1 DFQATT and CDR2 SNEGSKA (reference sequence). The CDR3 is CSARVGTSGGYEQYF. CDR3 sequence (DNA): TGCAGTGCTAGAGTGGGGACTAGCGGGGGCTACGAGCAGTACTTC.

This clonotype was found once. The chain is built from TRBV20-1 and TRBJ2-2, with 10 positions matching TRBD1. The length of the CDR3 is 13 residues. Germline V gene sequence: CDR1 DFQATT, CDR2 SNEGSKA (reference sequence). With 3 bases clipped from V and 7 bases from J, the junction kept 2 bases outside the gene matches. The CDR3 DNA is TGCAGTGCTAGGGACAGGGGGATCGGGGAGCTGTTTTTT. Translating it yields CSARDRGIGELFF.

This clonotype has only one observation. The chain combines TRBV7-2 with TRBJ2-5, with a possible D match to TRBD2 (5 bases). The V gene lost 5 bases and the J gene lost 4 bases, with 11 bases spanning the gap. CDR3 length: 13 residues. Looked up from germline, CDR1 is SGHTA and CDR2 is FQGNSA. DNA for the CDR3: TGTGCCAGCAGCACCGTACTAGGAGAGACCCAGTACTTC. It translates to CASSTVLGETQYF.

This clonotype was seen just once. J is TRBJ2-1 and V is TRBV7-3; D tentatively fits TRBD1 or TRBD2 (5 bases each). Trimming removed 0 bases at V and 5 bases at J, with 11 bases between. Per the germline V gene, CDR1 is SGHTA and CDR2 is FQGTGA. The CDR3 has 15 residues. In nucleotides, the CDR3 is TGTGCCAGCAGCTTAACGGGACCGGCTAACAATGAGCAGTTCTTC. Its translation is CASSLTGPANNEQFF.

With regard to this clonotype: Relative to the germline gene, one junction end is altered; a read error may explain this. This chain joins TRBV28 and TRBJ2-3, with 9 nucleotides matching TRBD2. There are 13 residues in the CDR3. The germline gives CDR1 MDHEN, CDR2 SYDVKM. In DNA, the CDR3 is TGTGTCAGCAGCCCCCAGACTAGCGGTACGCAGTATTTT. Translated, it gives CVSSPQTSGTQYF.

The chain has TRBV6-2 or TRBV6-3 and TRBJ2-3; 10 nucleotides agree with TRBD2. The CDR3 sequence is 14 residues long. CDR1 is MNHEY and CDR2 is SVGEGT in the germline V gene. V dropped 6 bases and J dropped 5; count of bases not matched to a gene: 5. CDR3 protein: CASRLAGELDTQYF. As DNA, the CDR3 is TGTGCCAGCAGGCTAGCGGGGGAACTAGATACGCAGTATTTT.

This rearrangement joins TRBV4-1 to TRBJ2-1, with D perhaps matching TRBD2 (6 bases). This CDR3 is built from 17 residues. V gave up 1 base and J gave up 7 bases, with 20 bases separating them. In germline, CDR1 is MGHRA, CDR2 YSYEKL. The DNA for the CDR3 is TGCGCCAGCAGCCAAGGAAGGGGCAGGGACTTCATTAATGAGCAGTTCTTC. Amino acid sequence: CASSQGRGRDFINEQFF.

The chain is built from TRBV7-9 and TRBJ1-1, with D maybe TRBD1 (5 bases). Trimming removed 5 bases at V and 7 bases at J, with 8 bases between. CDR3 size: 11 residues. Germline V gene sequence: CDR1 SEHNR, CDR2 FQNEAQ (reference sequence). CDR3 bases: TGTGCCAGCAGCCCGACAGTTGAAGCTTTCTTT. As protein: CASSPTVEAFF.